Each of the 15 T cell receptor beta chains below was sequenced from the same sample in a study of shared clonotypes between healthy human individuals. TCRdb keeps only in-frame clones here, not all; method: immunoSEQ multiplex PCR. The repertoire has approximately 2,300,000 clones, approximately 90% of them found once; the top ten carry roughly 0.34%. Sequencing used naive CD4+ T cells from PBMCs. Sample subset: CD45RA+ positively selected. The receptors derive from a man between 18 and 35 years old in good health. Some clones in this sample may be carry-over from other donors' samples.

This clone was counted between two and nine times. Other DNA sequences in this specimen translate into the identical CDR3. This chain uses TRBV27 with TRBJ1-1; D call uncertain. V shed 6 bases and J shed 0 bases, with 8 bases lying between them. The germline V gene encodes CDR1 MNHEY and CDR2 SMNVEV (reference sequence). This CDR3 is 13 amino acids long. As DNA, the CDR3 is TGTGCCAGCAGCCCGTGGGTGAACACTGAAGCTTTCTTT. It encodes CASSPWVNTEAFF.

This chain connects TRBV10-1 to TRBJ2-1; no firm D call. The CDR3 extends over 14 amino acids. Germline CDR1 and CDR2: WNHNN and SYGVQD (reference sequence). Trimming pared 2 bases from V and 10 bases from J, leaving 15 bases between. The CDR3 DNA follows: TGCGCCAGCAGTGAGGATCGCTCCCAACCCGAGCAGTTCTTC. This gives the protein CASSEDRSQPEQFF.

This chain uses TRBV6-5 with TRBJ1-1; perhaps TRBD1 as D (6 bases). This CDR3 region has 15 residues. The germline V gene has CDR1 MNHEY and CDR2 SVGAGI. Trimming cost V 6 bases and J 4 bases, with 18 bases left between them. The chain's CDR3 is CASRRPGGVVTEAFF. CDR3 DNA: TGTGCCAGCAGACGCCCCGGGGGCGTAGTCACTGAAGCTTTCTTT.

For this clone: The sample has other DNA sequences that encode this CDR3 too. This chain links TRBV11-2 with TRBJ1-1; a possible D gene is TRBD1 (6 bases). The V end lost 5 bases, the J end lost 5 bases, and 12 bases lay between the germline ends. CDR1 is SGHAT, CDR2 FQNNGV, per germline. This CDR3 has 13 residues. CDR3 amino acids: CASSGRGGTEAFF. CDR3 DNA: TGTGCCAGCAGCGGAAGGGGGGGGACTGAAGCTTTCTTT.

Worth noting for this clone: The identical CDR3 is also encoded by other nucleotide sequences in the sample. The CDR3 reads CASSLSGRGNEKLFF. The CDR3 DNA reads TGCGCCAGCAGCTTATCGGGCCGGGGAAATGAAAAACTGTTTTTT. The chain combines TRBV5-1 with TRBJ1-4; unclear D gene. This CDR3 is 15 amino acids long. Germline values: CDR1 SGHRS, CDR2 YFSETQ. The ends were cut back, 2 bases at V and 5 bases at J, with 13 bases in the middle.

In its sample, this clone was seen once. The gene calls are TRBV5-1 and TRBJ2-5; weak D call: TRBD2 (5 bases). The germline V and J ends were trimmed by 5 bases and 3 bases, with 11 bases remaining between them. This CDR3 has 13 residues. Per the germline V gene, CDR1 is SGHRS and CDR2 is YFSETQ. The CDR3 loop is CASSSPGKETQYF. The CDR3 DNA reads as TGCGCCAGCAGTTCCCCGGGAAAAGAGACCCAGTACTTC.

V and J are TRBV28 and TRBJ1-2; tentatively, D is TRBD1 (5 bases). The CDR3 has 11 amino acids. Looked up from germline, CDR1 is MDHEN and CDR2 is SYDVKM. The CDR3 nucleotides read TGTCGGACCCAGGGAAACTATGGCTACACCTTC. This codes for CRTQGNYGYTF.

With respect to this clone: Other DNA sequences from this sample encode an identical CDR3 as well. CDR3 in DNA: TGTGCCAGCAGCTTGGGGCGGAGAAACACTGAAGCTTTCTTT. Translated: CASSLGRRNTEAFF. The chain combines TRBV5-6 with TRBJ1-1; D remains ambiguous. CDR3 size: 14 residues. Germline V gene data show CDR1 as SGHDT and CDR2 as YYEEEE. V lost 0 bases to trimming and J lost 2 bases, with 8 bases between them.

The rearrangement uses TRBV19 and TRBJ2-3; D is undetermined. The CDR3 is 14 amino acids. Germline V gene data show CDR1 as LNHDA and CDR2 as SQIVND (reference sequence). V lost 5 bases and J lost 0, with 9 bases in between. CDR3 in amino acids: CASSFFGSTDTQYF. In DNA form, the CDR3 reads TGTGCCAGTAGTTTCTTCGGGAGCACAGATACGCAGTATTTT. Drawing the rest from reference TRBV19 and TRBJ2-3, the complete variable domain is DGGITQSPKYLFRKEGQNVTLSCEQNLNHDAMYWYRQDPGQGLRLIYYSQIVNDFQKGDIAEGYSVSREKKESFPLTVTSAQKNPTAFYLCASSFFGSTDTQYFGPGTRLTVL.

The V call is TRBV18, the J call TRBJ1-4; D gene ambiguous. The CDR3 runs to 17 residues. From germline, CDR1 is KGHSH and CDR2 LQKENI. The germline V and J ends were trimmed by 5 bases and 0 bases, with 16 bases remaining between them. This CDR3 is CASSGTVRGATNEKLFF. The CDR3 coding sequence is TGTGCCAGCTCAGGAACCGTCCGGGGTGCAACTAATGAAAAACTGTTTTTT.

This sequence joins TRBV7-9 and TRBJ1-5; D gene unclear. The CDR3 spans 11 residues. From germline, CDR1 is SEHNR and CDR2 FQNEAQ (reference sequence). V was pared by 4 bases and J by 9 bases, with 7 bases between. The CDR3 DNA is TGTGCCAGCAGCTCGCCGGGGCCCCAGCATTTT. It encodes CASSSPGPQHF.

V usage is TRBV6-1 and J usage is TRBJ1-2; 7 nucleotides line up with TRBD1. The CDR3 has 14 residues. Germline trimming cut 3 bases from V and 7 bases from J; bases unmatched to any gene: 8. CDR1 is MNHNS, CDR2 SASEGT, per germline. In DNA, the CDR3 is TGTGCCAGCAGTGAGGGCGCAGGGGGGAGTGGCTACACCTTC. Translation gives CASSEGAGGSGYTF.

The J gene is TRBJ2-5, the V gene TRBV28; D uncertain. The V and J ends lost 6 bases and 2 bases respectively, with 16 bases between them. Per the germline V gene, CDR1 is MDHEN and CDR2 is SYDVKM. The CDR3 covers 15 residues. CDR3 loop: CASSPSTGIQETQYF. In DNA, the CDR3 is TGTGCCAGCAGCCCCTCCACTGGAATACAAGAGACCCAGTACTTC.

The J gene is TRBJ2-5, the V gene TRBV7-9, with D perhaps matching TRBD1 (5 bases). The V end was cut by 10 bases, the J end by 2 bases, with 14 bases between. The CDR3 runs 13 residues. CDR1 is SEHNR, CDR2 FQNEAQ, per germline (reference sequence). CDR3 sequence reads: CATQTVLQETQYF. CDR3 bases: TGTGCCACCCAGACAGTTTTGCAAGAGACCCAGTACTTC.

The V and J genes are TRBV5-1 and TRBJ2-1; 12 bases align to TRBD2. Germline CDR1 SGHRS, CDR2 YFSETQ. This CDR3 has 20 residues. The V gene end was trimmed by 0 bases and the J gene end by 4 bases; junction bases not matched to a gene: 14. The CDR3 spells CASSLAEASGREGVYNEQFF. CDR3 bases: TGCGCCAGCAGCTTGGCCGAGGCTAGCGGGAGGGAAGGGGTTTACAATGAGCAGTTCTTC.